This TCR beta chain derives from a study of prognosis after radiotherapy for stage I lung cancer. Study-wide background: Therapy that ran concurrently with stereotactic body radiotherapy was given to no patient.

Investigators drew around 6 milliliters of peripheral blood at each of two time points. Amplification of the TCR beta CDR3 (from genomic DNA) was done by two-round multiplex PCR. First-round PCR employed TRBV- and TRBJ-specific primers for each gene. A single record per CDR3 protein comes from TCRdb applying MiXCR to the multiplex PCR reads. Of more than 13,000 distinct CDR3 sequences detected, roughly 29% appear once; the ten largest clones hold 13%. This clonotype is judged medium-sized. Its antigen is undetermined. Germline V lookup: CDR1 SGHAT, CDR2 FQNNGV. This CDR3 is 16 amino acids long. V shed 3 bases and J shed 4 bases, with 13 bases lying between them. Study-level results: The tumor specificity of expanded TCR clones remained undetermined. The way patients used TRBV and TRBJ genes reportedly differed depending on whether they had metastases.

The sample in question was PBMCs, obtained before or after stereotactic body radiation therapy (not recorded which). The chain is built from TRBV11-2 and TRBJ1-6, with D possibly being TRBD1 (5 bases). This clonotype originated in a donor over 45 with non-small cell lung cancer. This chain's CDR3 is CASSFNPGLYNSPLHF. CDR3 in DNA: TGTGCCAGCAGCTTCAATCCGGGACTGTATAATTCACCCCTCCACTTT.